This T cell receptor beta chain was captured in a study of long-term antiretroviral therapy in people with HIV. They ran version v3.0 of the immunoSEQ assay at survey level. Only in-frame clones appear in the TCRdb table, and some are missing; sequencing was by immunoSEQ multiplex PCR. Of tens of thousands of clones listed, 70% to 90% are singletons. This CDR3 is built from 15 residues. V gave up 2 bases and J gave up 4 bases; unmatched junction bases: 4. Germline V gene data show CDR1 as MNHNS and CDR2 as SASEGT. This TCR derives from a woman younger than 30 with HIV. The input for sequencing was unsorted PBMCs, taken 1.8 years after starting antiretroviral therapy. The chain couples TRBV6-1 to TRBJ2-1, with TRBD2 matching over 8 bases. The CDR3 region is CASSELSGSYNEQFF. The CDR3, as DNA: TGTGCCAGCAGTGAATTGAGCGGGAGTTACAATGAGCAGTTCTTC.